Below, 7 T cell receptor beta chains from the same sample are listed, as sequenced in a study of patients and donors after allogeneic stem cell transplantation. TCRdb processed the RT-PCR reads anew with MiXCR; each CDR3 protein has one entry. Of 8,300 or so distinct CDR3 sequences detected, 4% appear once; the ten largest clones hold just under 20%. The sample comprised blood, either unsorted or a sorted T cell fraction (not recorded which). The receptors here all came from a human donor who was either an allogeneic HSCT recipient or a stem cell or donor lymphocyte infusion donor (not recorded which). It is not recorded whose cells these are; they may come from a transplant donor.

This clonotype was observed at least ten times. The chain couples TRBV20-1 to TRBJ2-1; perhaps TRBD2 as D (6 bases). There are 17 residues in the CDR3. Trimming removed 1 base from V and 0 bases from J, with 16 bases in between. CDR1 is DFQATT, CDR2 SNEGSKA, per germline (reference sequence). The CDR3 region has the DNA TGCAGTGCTAGAGTGTGGGGGGATATGAGCTCCTACAATGAGCAGTTCTTC. This gives the protein CSARVWGDMSSYNEQFF.

This clonotype rates as medium-sized. The V call is TRBV28, the J call TRBJ2-5; 8 bases align to TRBD2. The ends lost 2 bases at V and 5 bases at J; junction bases unmatched: 7. The CDR3 totals 15 residues. CDR1 MDHEN and CDR2 SYDVKM come from the germline V gene. Here the CDR3 DNA reads TGTGCCAGCAGTTTAAGAAGCGGGAGAGGGGAGACCCAGTACTTC. This sequence encodes CASSLRSGRGETQYF.

This clonotype was counted a few times. The J gene is TRBJ2-7, the V gene TRBV11-2, with D uncertain. V gave up 2 bases and J gave up 4 bases, with 6 bases separating them. CDR3 size: 12 residues. Germline-derived CDR1 and CDR2 are SGHAT and FQNNGV. The CDR3 loop reads CASSLRNYEQYF. The CDR3 coding sequence is TGTGCCAGCAGCTTAAGAAATTACGAGCAGTACTTC. The full variable domain, rest sourced from reference TRBV11-2 and TRBJ2-7, is EAGVAQSPRYKIIEKRQSVAFWCNPISGHATLYWYQQILGQGPKLLIQFQNNGVVDDSQLPKDRFSAERLKGVDSTLKIQPAKLEDSAVYLCASSLRNYEQYFGPGTRLTVT.

In its sample, this clonotype was seen many times. The genes are TRBV7-9 and TRBJ1-1; D not certain. Between the trimmed V and J ends, which lost 6 bases and 8 bases, there was a span of 13 bases. Germline loops: CDR1 SEHNR, CDR2 FQNEAQ (reference sequence). The CDR3 is 12 residues long. CDR3 region: CASSFPVREAFF. The CDR3 nucleotides are TGTGCCAGCAGTTTTCCGGTCCGAGAAGCTTTCTTT.

This clonotype is deemed medium-sized. J is TRBJ1-2 and V is TRBV29-1; D might be TRBD1 (6 bases). V was cut by 6 bases and J by 2 bases, with 10 bases left in between. Germline V gives CDR1 SQVTM, CDR2 ANQGSEA. The CDR3 runs 12 residues. The CDR3 DNA follows: TGCAGCGTCACAGGGCTGAACTATGGCTACACCTTC. Protein product: CSVTGLNYGYTF. The whole variable domain, remainder taken from reference TRBV29-1 and TRBJ1-2, is SAVISQKPSRDICQRGTSLTIQCQVDSQVTMMFWYRQQPGQSLTLIATANQGSEATYESGFVIDKFPISRPNLTFSTLTVSNMSPEDSSIYLCSVTGLNYGYTFGSGTRLTVV.

This clonotype was seen repeatedly, ten times or more. The rearrangement links TRBV20-1 to TRBJ2-2, with 7 bases aligning to TRBD1. The CDR3 consists of 20 residues. Per the germline V gene, CDR1 is DFQATT and CDR2 is SNEGSKA (reference sequence). Trimming at V came to 7 bases and at J to 5 bases, leaving 28 bases not matched to a gene. The CDR3 sequence is CSVPRPAARPGGYLTGELFF. The DNA of the CDR3 is TGCAGTGTTCCTAGACCCGCGGCTCGGCCAGGGGGTTATCTTACCGGGGAGCTGTTTTTT.

This clonotype was picked up many times. V is TRBV7-2 and J is TRBJ2-7; D gene ambiguous. Germline-derived CDR1 and CDR2 are SGHTA and FQGNSA. Trimming pared 3 bases from V and 6 bases from J, leaving 12 bases between. The CDR3 length is 13 residues. As DNA, the CDR3 is TGTGCCAGCAGCTTCAGTTCCTGGGCCGAGCAGTACTTC. It is translated as CASSFSSWAEQYF.